This TCR beta chain originates from a study of metastatic and nonmetastatic thyroid tumors (dated by TCRdb to about 2020). Background on the whole study: For patients with malignant and with benign thyroid disease, the researchers compared repertoires between peripheral blood samples and tumor or nodule tissue samples. Beyond this particular receptor, the publication reports: In both blood and tumor samples, malignant tumors were reported to have significantly higher TCR beta diversity than benign nodules.

The junction shows trimming of 3 bases on V and 4 bases on J, and the gene matches do not reach 10 bases of it. According to the germline V gene, CDR1 reads KGHDR and CDR2 reads SFDVKD. The CDR3 has 16 amino acids, counting the end cysteine and phenylalanine. The read is trimmed to its CDR3 DNA, 48 bases read in frame from base 1. Library preparation employed PCR. This sample was sequenced with an Illumina HiSeq 4000. High-throughput sequencing was used to profile the CDR3 region of the TCR beta-chain in every patient. The published analysis was carried out like this. CDR3 differences across clinicopathological groups were used to build a classifier for discriminating distant-metastatic papillary thyroid cancer patients. The Shannon index was used to measure repertoire diversity, and the Morisita-Horn index was used to measure how similar tumor and blood repertoires were. TCRdb applied fastp at Q25 and MiXCR to the public reads, then kept only in-frame beta chains. It is TCRdb's table, rather than the study itself, that gives the V and J calls and clone size. For this sample there are 43,000 or so clones; 4% appear just once. The ten largest clones capture roughly a tenth of the sample.

This clone appeared many times. Which antigen it targets is not known. Base qualities are missing; no much larger clone stands one base away. This sample includes further DNA sequences coding for the same CDR3. No treatment had been received by any patient before thyroid surgery. Patient clinical samples collected from about 2011 to 2018 were retrospectively analysed using T-cell receptor beta sequencing. The sequence derives from a female donor with papillary thyroid cancer or a benign thyroid nodule (not recorded which). Some clones in this sample may be carry-over from other donors' samples. The sample was blood. The chain is encoded by TRBV24-1 joined to TRBJ2-7, with TRBD1 matching 8 junction bases. For the CDR3, the sequence is CATSDHGTGGEYEQYF. The base sequence is TGTGCCACCAGTGATCATGGGACAGGCGGGGAGTACGAGCAGTACTTC.